This TCR beta chain was found in a study of T cell responses to AZD1222 COVID-19 vaccine. Study-wide findings and caveats: The study identified only six AZD1222 recipients as seropositive at baseline. The study reported that nearly half of spike-specific TCRs target unmutated variant regions.

The data were produced by immunoSEQ multiplex PCR, yet TCRdb's version contains in-frame clones alone and is incomplete. The data show 200,000 or so clones, with 80% to 95% seen just once and more than 9% held by the top ten. From germline, CDR1 is SGHDT and CDR2 YYEEEE. Trimming took 7 bases from V and 5 from J; bases not matched to a gene: 12. There are 16 residues in the CDR3. Details on this clone: As yet, its antigen is unknown.

Sequencing was performed on peripheral blood, taken on day 0 of AZD1222 vaccination. The sequence was obtained from an adult in good health. The gene calls are TRBV5-6 and TRBJ2-5; 12 nucleotides agree with TRBD1. The CDR3 sequence is CASSGTGGFLAETQYF. In nucleotides, the CDR3 is TGTGCCAGCTCCGGGACAGGGGGCTTTTTGGCGGAGACCCAGTACTTC.